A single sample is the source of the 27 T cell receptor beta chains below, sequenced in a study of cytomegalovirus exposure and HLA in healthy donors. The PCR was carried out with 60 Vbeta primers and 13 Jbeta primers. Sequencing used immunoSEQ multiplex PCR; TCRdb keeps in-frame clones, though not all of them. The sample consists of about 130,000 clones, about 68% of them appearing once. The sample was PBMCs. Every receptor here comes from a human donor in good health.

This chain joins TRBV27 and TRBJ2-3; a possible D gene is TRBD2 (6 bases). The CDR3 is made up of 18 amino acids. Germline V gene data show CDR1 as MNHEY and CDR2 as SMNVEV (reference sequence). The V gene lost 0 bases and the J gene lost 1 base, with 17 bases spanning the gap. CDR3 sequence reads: CASSLSTPSSVRTDTQYF. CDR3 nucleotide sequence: TGTGCCAGCAGTTTATCAACCCCTTCTAGCGTCCGCACAGATACGCAGTATTTT.

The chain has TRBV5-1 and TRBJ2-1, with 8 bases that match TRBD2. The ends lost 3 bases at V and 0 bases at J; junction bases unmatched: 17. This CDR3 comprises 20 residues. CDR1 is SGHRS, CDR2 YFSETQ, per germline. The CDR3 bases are TGCGCCAGCAGCTCTCCACCCAAGAGACTAGCGACTAGCTCCTACAATGAGCAGTTCTTC. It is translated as CASSSPPKRLATSSYNEQFF.

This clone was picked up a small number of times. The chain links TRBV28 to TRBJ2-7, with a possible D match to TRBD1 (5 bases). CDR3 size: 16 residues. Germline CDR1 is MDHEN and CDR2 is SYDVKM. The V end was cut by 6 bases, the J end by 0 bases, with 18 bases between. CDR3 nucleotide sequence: TGTGCCAGCAGCCGTGGGTGGGGCCCCCTCTCCTACGAGCAGTACTTC. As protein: CASSRGWGPLSYEQYF. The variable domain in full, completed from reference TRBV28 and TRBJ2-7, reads DVKVTQSSRYLVKRTGEKVFLECVQDMDHENMFWYRQDPGLGLRLIYFSYDVKMKEKGDIPEGYSVSREKKERFSLILESASTNQTSMYLCASSRGWGPLSYEQYFGPGTRLTVT.

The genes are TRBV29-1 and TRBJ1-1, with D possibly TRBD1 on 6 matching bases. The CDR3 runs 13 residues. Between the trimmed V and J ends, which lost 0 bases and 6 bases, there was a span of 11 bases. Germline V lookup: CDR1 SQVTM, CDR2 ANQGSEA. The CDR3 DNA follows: TGCAGCGTTGAAGATGGGGGGGCGGCTGAAGCTTTCTTT. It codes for CSVEDGGAAEAFF.

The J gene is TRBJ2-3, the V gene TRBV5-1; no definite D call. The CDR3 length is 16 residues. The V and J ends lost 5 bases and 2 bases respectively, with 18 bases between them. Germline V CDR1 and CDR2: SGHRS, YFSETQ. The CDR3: CASRLTSAEFTDTQYF. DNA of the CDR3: TGCGCCAGCAGACTCACTTCCGCGGAATTCACAGATACGCAGTATTTT.

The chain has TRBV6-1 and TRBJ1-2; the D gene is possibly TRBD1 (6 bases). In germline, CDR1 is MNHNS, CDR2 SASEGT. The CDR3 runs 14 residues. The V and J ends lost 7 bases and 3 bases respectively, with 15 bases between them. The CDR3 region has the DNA TGTGCCAGCAAGGAACAGGGATACGACTATGGCTACACCTTC. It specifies CASKEQGYDYGYTF.

As DNA, the CDR3 is TGTGCCAGCAGCCCATCGGCTAGCTACGAGCAGTACTTC. It codes for CASSPSASYEQYF. V gene TRBV11-3 combines with J gene TRBJ2-7; D uncertain. The CDR3 is 13 amino acids. The V gene's germline CDR1 is SGHNT and CDR2 YENEEA. Trimming removed 5 bases at V and 3 bases at J, with 11 bases between.

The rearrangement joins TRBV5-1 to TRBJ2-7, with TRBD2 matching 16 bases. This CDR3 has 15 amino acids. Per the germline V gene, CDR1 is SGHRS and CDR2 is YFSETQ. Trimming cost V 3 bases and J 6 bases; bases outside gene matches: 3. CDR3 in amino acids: CASSSGTSGRGEQYF. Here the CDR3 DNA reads TGCGCCAGCAGCTCGGGGACTAGCGGGAGGGGCGAGCAGTACTTC.

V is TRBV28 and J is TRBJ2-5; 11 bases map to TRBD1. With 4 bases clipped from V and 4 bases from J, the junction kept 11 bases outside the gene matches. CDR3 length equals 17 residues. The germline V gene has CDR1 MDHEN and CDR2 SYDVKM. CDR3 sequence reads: CASSSILGQGAGETQYF. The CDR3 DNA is TGTGCCAGCAGTTCAATACTAGGACAGGGGGCGGGAGAGACCCAGTACTTC.

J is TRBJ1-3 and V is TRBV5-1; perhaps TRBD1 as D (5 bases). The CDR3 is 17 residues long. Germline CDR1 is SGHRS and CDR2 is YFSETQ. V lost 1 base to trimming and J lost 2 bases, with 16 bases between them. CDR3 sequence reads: CASSLSPRQRPGNTIYF. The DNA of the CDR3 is TGCGCCAGCAGCTTGTCGCCCCGACAGAGGCCTGGAAACACCATATATTTT.

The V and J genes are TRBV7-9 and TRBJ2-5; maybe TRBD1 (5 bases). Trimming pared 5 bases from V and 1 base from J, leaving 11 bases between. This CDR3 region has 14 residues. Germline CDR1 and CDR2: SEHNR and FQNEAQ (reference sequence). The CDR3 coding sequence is TGTGCCAGCAGCCGCGCCCAGGGCCAAGAGACCCAGTACTTC. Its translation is CASSRAQGQETQYF.

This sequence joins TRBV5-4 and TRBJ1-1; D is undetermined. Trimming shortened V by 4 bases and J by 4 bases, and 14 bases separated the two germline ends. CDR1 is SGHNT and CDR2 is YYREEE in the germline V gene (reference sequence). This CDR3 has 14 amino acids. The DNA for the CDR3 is TGTGCCAGCAGCCCCGGCGGGCGGCGCACTGAAGCTTTCTTT. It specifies CASSPGGRRTEAFF. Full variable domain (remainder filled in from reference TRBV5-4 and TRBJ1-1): ETGVTQSPTHLIKTRGQQVTLRCSSQSGHNTVSWYQQALGQGPQFIFQYYREEENGRGNFPPRFSGLQFPNYSSELNVNALELDDSALYLCASSPGGRRTEAFFGQGTRLTVV.

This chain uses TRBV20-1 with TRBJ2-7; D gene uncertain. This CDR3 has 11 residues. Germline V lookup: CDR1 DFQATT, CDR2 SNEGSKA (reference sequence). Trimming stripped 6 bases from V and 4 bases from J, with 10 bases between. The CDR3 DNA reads TGCAGTGCGCGCCGCGGTTACGAGCAGTACTTC. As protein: CSARRGYEQYF.

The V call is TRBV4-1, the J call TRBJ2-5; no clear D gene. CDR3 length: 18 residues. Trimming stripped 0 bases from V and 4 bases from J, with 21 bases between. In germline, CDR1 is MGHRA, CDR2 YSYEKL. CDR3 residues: CASSQDLHTVNLGETQYF. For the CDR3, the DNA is TGCGCCAGCAGCCAAGATCTGCACACAGTGAACCTTGGAGAGACCCAGTACTTC.

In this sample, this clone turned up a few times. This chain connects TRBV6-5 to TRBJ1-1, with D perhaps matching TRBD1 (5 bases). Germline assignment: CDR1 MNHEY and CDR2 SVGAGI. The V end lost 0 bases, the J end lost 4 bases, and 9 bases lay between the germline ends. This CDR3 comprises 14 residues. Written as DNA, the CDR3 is TGTGCCAGCAGTTACTCTGGCCAGGGCACTGAAGCTTTCTTT. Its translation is CASSYSGQGTEAFF.

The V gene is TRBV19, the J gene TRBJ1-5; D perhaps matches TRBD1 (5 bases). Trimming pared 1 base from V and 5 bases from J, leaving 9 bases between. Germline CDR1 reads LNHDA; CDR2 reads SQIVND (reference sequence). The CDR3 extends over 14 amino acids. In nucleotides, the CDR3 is TGTGCCAGTAGTATAGGGGGGGGATATCAGCCCCAGCATTTT. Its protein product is CASSIGGGYQPQHF. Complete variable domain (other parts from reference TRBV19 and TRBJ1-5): DGGITQSPKYLFRKEGQNVTLSCEQNLNHDAMYWYRQDPGQGLRLIYYSQIVNDFQKGDIAEGYSVSREKKESFPLTVTSAQKNPTAFYLCASSIGGGYQPQHFGDGTRLSIL.

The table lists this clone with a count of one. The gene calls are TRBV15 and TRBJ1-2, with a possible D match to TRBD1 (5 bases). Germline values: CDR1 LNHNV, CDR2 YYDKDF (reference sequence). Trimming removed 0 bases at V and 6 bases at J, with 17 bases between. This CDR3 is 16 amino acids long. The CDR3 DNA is TGTGCCACCAGCAGAGATTTACCAGGGATCGGGCATGGCTACACCTTC. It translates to CATSRDLPGIGHGYTF.

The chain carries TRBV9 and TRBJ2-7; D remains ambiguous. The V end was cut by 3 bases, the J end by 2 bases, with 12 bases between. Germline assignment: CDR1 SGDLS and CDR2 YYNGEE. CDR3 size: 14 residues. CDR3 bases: TGTGCCAGCAGCGAAGCAGGCCAACCCTACGAGCAGTACTTC. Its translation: CASSEAGQPYEQYF. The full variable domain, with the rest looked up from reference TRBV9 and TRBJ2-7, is DSGVTQTPKHLITATGQRVTLRCSPRSGDLSVYWYQQSLDQGLQFLIQYYNGEERAKGNILERFSAQQFPDLHSELNLSSLELGDSALYFCASSEAGQPYEQYFGPGTRLTVT.

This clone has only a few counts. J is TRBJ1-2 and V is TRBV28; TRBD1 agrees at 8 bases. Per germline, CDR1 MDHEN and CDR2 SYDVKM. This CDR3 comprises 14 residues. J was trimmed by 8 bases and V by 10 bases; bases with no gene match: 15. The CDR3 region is CATPSGQGAWGYTF. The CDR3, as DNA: TGTGCCACCCCGTCCGGTCAGGGGGCCTGGGGCTACACCTTC.

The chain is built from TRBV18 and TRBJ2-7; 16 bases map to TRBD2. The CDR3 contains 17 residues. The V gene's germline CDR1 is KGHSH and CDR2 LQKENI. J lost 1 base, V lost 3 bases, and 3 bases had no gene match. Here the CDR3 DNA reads TGTGCCAGCTCACCTACGGGACTAGCGGGAGGGTCCTACGAGCAGTACTTC. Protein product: CASSPTGLAGGSYEQYF.

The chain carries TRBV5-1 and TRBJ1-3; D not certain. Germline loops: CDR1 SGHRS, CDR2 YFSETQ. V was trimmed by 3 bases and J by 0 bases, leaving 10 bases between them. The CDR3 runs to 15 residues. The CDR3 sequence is CASSSPGASGNTIYF. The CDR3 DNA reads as TGCGCCAGCAGCTCACCCGGAGCCTCTGGAAACACCATATATTTT.

The CDR3 here is CASSEPTHNSPLHF. The CDR3 nucleotides read TGTGCCAGCAGTGAACCAACACACAATTCACCCCTCCACTTT. The chain employs TRBV6-1 and TRBJ1-6; no clear D. Germline-derived CDR1 and CDR2 are MNHNS and SASEGT. The ends were cut back, 2 bases at V and 7 bases at J, with 9 bases in the middle. The CDR3 totals 14 residues.

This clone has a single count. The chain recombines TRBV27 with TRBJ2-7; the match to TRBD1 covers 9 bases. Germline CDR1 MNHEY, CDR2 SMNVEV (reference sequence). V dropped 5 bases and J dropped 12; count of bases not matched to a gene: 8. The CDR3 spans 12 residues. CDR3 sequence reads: CASSGDRGWVYF. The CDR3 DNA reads TGTGCCAGCAGTGGCGACAGGGGGTGGGTGTACTTC.

The CDR3 nucleotides read TGTGCCACCAGTTTCACGACGGGAGCATACGAGCAGTACTTC. Protein product: CATSFTTGAYEQYF. This chain uses TRBV19 with TRBJ2-7; tentatively, D is TRBD2 (6 bases). V lost 10 bases and J lost 4, with 20 bases in between. The length of the CDR3 is 14 residues. CDR1 LNHDA and CDR2 SQIVND come from the germline V gene (reference sequence).

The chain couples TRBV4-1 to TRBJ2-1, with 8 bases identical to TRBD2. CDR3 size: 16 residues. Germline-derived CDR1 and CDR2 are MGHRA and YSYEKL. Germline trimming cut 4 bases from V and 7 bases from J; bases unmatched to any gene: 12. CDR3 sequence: CASSRRPGLDGNEQFF. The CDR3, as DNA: TGCGCCAGCAGCCGACGACCGGGACTAGATGGGAATGAGCAGTTCTTC.

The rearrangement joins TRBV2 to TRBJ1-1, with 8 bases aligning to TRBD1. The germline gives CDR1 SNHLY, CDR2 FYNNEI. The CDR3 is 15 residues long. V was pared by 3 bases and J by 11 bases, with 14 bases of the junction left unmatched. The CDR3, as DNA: TGTGCCAGCAGTGACTTACTGGACAGGGAAGTTTGGGCTTTCTTT. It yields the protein CASSDLLDREVWAFF.

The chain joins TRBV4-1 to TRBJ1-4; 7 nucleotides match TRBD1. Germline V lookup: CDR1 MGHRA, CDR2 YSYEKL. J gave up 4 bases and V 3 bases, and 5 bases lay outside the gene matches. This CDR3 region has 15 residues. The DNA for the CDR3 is TGCGCCAGCAGCCATCGACAGGGTGGTAATGAAAAACTGTTTTTT. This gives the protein CASSHRQGGNEKLFF.